The clone carrying this T cell receptor (beta chain) was observed many times. The antigen remains undetermined. The data originate from a study of response to subunit inactivated influenza vaccine. Germline CDR1 is DFQATT and CDR2 is SNEGSKA (reference sequence). This CDR3 contains 13 residues. V was cut by 6 bases and J by 8 bases, with 16 bases left in between. TCRdb fed the RT-PCR reads into MiXCR, producing one record per CDR3 protein. The table has some 850,000 distinct CDR3 sequences, less than 20% seen once. General study points: The authors put forward the suggestion that each seasonal influenza vaccination may bring in only a limited number of new T cells.

This sequence originates from a man aged 50-59 years who received an inactivated influenza vaccine. Sequenced material: PBMCs from blood, taken less than 6 days after vaccination. This chain joins TRBV20-1 and TRBJ1-4; D possibly corresponds to TRBD1 (5 bases). The DNA for the CDR3 is TGCAGTGCAACCCCGGGGACTCGGGAAAAACTGTTTTTT. It translates to CSATPGTREKLFF.